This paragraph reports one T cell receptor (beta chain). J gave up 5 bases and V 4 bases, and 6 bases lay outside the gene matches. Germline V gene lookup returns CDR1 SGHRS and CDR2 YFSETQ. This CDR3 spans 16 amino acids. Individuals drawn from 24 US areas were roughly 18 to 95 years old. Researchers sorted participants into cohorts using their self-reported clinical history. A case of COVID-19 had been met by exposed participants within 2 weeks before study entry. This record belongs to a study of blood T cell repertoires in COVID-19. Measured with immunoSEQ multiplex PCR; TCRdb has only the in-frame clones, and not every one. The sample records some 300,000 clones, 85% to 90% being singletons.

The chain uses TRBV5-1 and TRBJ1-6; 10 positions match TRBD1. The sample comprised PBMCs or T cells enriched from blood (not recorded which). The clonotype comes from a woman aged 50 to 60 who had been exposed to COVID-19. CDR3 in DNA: TGCGCCAGCAGCCCGCCCGGGACAGGGGATAATTCACCCCTCCACTTT. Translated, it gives CASSPPGTGDNSPLHF.